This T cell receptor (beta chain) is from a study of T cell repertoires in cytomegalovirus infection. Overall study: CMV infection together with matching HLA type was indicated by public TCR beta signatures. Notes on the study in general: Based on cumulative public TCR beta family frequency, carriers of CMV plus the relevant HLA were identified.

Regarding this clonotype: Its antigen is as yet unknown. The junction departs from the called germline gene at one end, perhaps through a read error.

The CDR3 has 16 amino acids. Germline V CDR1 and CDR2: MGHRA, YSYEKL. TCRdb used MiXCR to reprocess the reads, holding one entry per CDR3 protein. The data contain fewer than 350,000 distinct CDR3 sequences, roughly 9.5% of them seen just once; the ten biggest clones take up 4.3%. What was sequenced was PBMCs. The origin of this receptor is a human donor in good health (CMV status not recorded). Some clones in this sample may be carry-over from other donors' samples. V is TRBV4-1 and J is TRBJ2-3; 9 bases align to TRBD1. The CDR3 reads CANSQEPTGGPDTQYF. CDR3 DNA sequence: TGCGCCAACAGCCAAGAACCGACAGGGGGACCAGATACGCAGTATTTT.